Below are 6 T cell receptor beta chains sequenced from a single sample in a study of siplizumab effects on memory and regulatory T cells. Repertoires were generated with immunoSEQ multiplex PCR, while TCRdb's copy carries only in-frame clones and drops some. The sample contains around 99,000 clones, about 90% of which appear only once. Sequencing was carried out using Tregs sorted from blood. These receptors were taken from a human donor in good health.

The chain carries TRBV27 and TRBJ2-5, with 9 nucleotides matching TRBD2. V shed 5 bases, J shed 4 bases, and the junction held 5 bases outside the gene matches. The CDR3 is 14 amino acids. Germline loops: CDR1 MNHEY, CDR2 SMNVEV (reference sequence). CDR3 DNA sequence: TGTGCCAGCAGTAAGCGGGGGGCGGGAGAGACCCAGTACTTC. Translation: CASSKRGAGETQYF.

The chain joins TRBV19 to TRBJ2-2, with 15 positions matching TRBD2. J lost 4 bases, V lost 5 bases, and 11 bases had no gene match. Germline V gene sequence: CDR1 LNHDA, CDR2 SQIVND (reference sequence). The CDR3 consists of 19 residues. The CDR3 loop is CASSLRGLAGGPTTGELFF. CDR3 DNA sequence: TGTGCCAGTAGTCTCCGCGGACTAGCGGGGGGGCCTACCACCGGGGAGCTGTTTTTT.

The rearrangement uses TRBV7-3 and TRBJ1-3, with unresolved D. CDR1 and CDR2 from the germline V gene are SGHTA and FQGTGA. The CDR3 consists of 15 residues. Trimming took 1 base from V and 0 from J, leaving 7 bases between them. The CDR3 region has the DNA TGTGCCAGCAGCTTAAGTGCGGCCTCTGGAAACACCATATATTTT. Translation gives CASSLSAASGNTIYF.

The rearrangement joins TRBV25-1 to TRBJ2-7, with 9 bases matching TRBD1. This CDR3 is 13 amino acids long. The V gene end was trimmed by 6 bases and the J gene end by 6 bases; junction bases not matched to a gene: 6. The germline gives CDR1 MGHDK, CDR2 SYGVNS. The CDR3 DNA is TGTGCCAGCAGGGGGACAGGGTACCCCGAGCAGTACTTC. Amino acid sequence: CASRGTGYPEQYF.

V and J are TRBV19 and TRBJ2-2, with D possibly being TRBD2 (6 bases). V lost 4 bases, J lost 5 bases, and 11 bases lay in between. CDR3 size: 14 residues. Looked up from germline, CDR1 is LNHDA and CDR2 is SQIVND (reference sequence). The CDR3: CASSRSGLTGELFF. CDR3 in DNA: TGTGCCAGTAGTAGGAGCGGGCTTACCGGGGAGCTGTTTTTT.

This chain connects TRBV5-1 to TRBJ2-1; 7 nucleotides match TRBD2. Germline CDR1 is SGHRS and CDR2 is YFSETQ. Trimming at V came to 0 bases and at J to 4 bases, leaving 7 bases not matched to a gene. The CDR3 is 16 amino acids. The CDR3 is CASSLVAGLSYNEQFF. CDR3 DNA sequence: TGCGCCAGCAGCTTGGTAGCGGGCCTGAGTTACAATGAGCAGTTCTTC.